This record looks at one TCR beta chain sequence and its context. What it recognizes is unknown. These data are taken from a study of siplizumab effects on memory and regulatory T cells. Assay used: immunoSEQ multiplex PCR; TCRdb lists only in-frame clones, some missing. The sample holds roughly 7,000 clones, more than 35% seen once. Germline V gene sequence: CDR1 MNHEY, CDR2 SMNVEV (reference sequence). V lost 0 bases to trimming and J lost 12 bases; unmatched junction nucleotides: 20. This CDR3 comprises 18 residues. Coculturing of the mixed lymphocyte reaction cells was performed at 37°C for six to seven days.

Sequenced sample: CFSE-low (dividing) CD8+ T cells sorted from an allogeneic mixed lymphocyte reaction. The V call is TRBV27, the J call TRBJ1-1; 9 bases align to TRBD1. The receptor comes from a human donor in good health; the cells came from an allogeneic mixed lymphocyte reaction. DNA for the CDR3: TGTGCCAGCAGTTTATCGTTTTCGAAGCTACGCGGGACAGGGACTACTTTCTTT. This sequence encodes CASSLSFSKLRGTGTTFF.